This T cell receptor beta chain was obtained from a study of cytomegalovirus exposure and HLA in healthy donors. About this clone itself: The antigen remains unidentified.

General observations from the study: It was taken for granted in presence/absence analyses that sequencing depth across donors was roughly uniform. There were 150 or so TCR beta chains listed as cytomegalovirus-associated.

The CDR3 is 15 residues long. Trimming left V 3 bases short and J 1 base short, with 9 bases between. Germline V lookup: CDR1 SGHNT, CDR2 YENEEA. The PCR had 60 Vbeta and 13 Jbeta primers. TCRdb's copy holds only in-frame clones and misses some; the assay was immunoSEQ multiplex PCR. The sample includes about 34,000 clones, 65% to 70% seen only once; the top ten take 10%. This chain connects TRBV11-3 to TRBJ2-2; no clear D. The sample consisted of PBMCs. The receptor was isolated from a man aged 35-49 years in good health and CMV-seropositive. This CDR3 is CASSFLSGNTGELFF. CDR3 nucleotides: TGTGCCAGCAGCTTCCTGTCGGGGAACACCGGGGAGCTGTTTTTT.